A single sample is the source of the 28 T cell receptor beta chains below, sequenced in a study of CD8 T cells in Susac syndrome. Random hexamers were used to reverse transcribe the RNA input (about 0.5 to 1 ug). From the immunoSEQ multiplex PCR reads, TCRdb called clonotypes with MiXCR, one entry per CDR3 protein. The table lists approximately 190,000 distinct CDR3 sequences, around 93% of them singletons. Sequencing was carried out using CD8+ T cells from PBMCs. These receptors were collected from a human donor with Susac syndrome.

The chain is built from TRBV28 and TRBJ2-4, with 7 positions matching TRBD1. Germline loops: CDR1 MDHEN, CDR2 SYDVKM. The CDR3 extends over 16 amino acids. V was pared by 1 base and J by 6 bases, with 9 bases of the junction left unmatched. CDR3 in amino acids: CASSLSLQGPLNIQYF. CDR3 nucleotides: TGTGCCAGCAGTTTATCCTTACAGGGGCCTCTAAACATTCAGTACTTC.

V usage is TRBV7-3 and J usage is TRBJ2-7, with D possibly matching TRBD2 (6 bases). The CDR3 extends over 15 amino acids. The ends were cut back, 5 bases at V and 4 bases at J, with 18 bases in the middle. CDR1 is SGHTA, CDR2 FQGTGA, per germline. For the CDR3, the DNA is TGTGCCAGCAGCCAAGATGGGGGGAAGACTTACGAGCAGTACTTC. It translates to CASSQDGGKTYEQYF.

The V gene is TRBV27, the J gene TRBJ2-7, with 10 positions matching TRBD1. Germline assignment: CDR1 MNHEY and CDR2 SMNVEV (reference sequence). V dropped 0 bases and J dropped 6; count of bases not matched to a gene: 2. CDR3 size: 14 residues. The CDR3 bases are TGTGCCAGCAGTTTATCCGGGACAGGGGCCGAGCAGTACTTC. Its translation is CASSLSGTGAEQYF.

V is TRBV14 and J is TRBJ2-5; 8 bases match TRBD1. The germline V gene encodes CDR1 SGHDN and CDR2 FVKESK. Trimming cost V 2 bases and J 5 bases; bases outside gene matches: 7. CDR3 length: 15 residues. The CDR3 DNA reads TGTGCCAGCAGCCAAATCAGGGGGCGCGGGGAGACCCAGTACTTC. It encodes CASSQIRGRGETQYF.

The chain couples TRBV27 to TRBJ1-5; a possible D gene is TRBD1 (5 bases). Germline-derived CDR1 and CDR2 are MNHEY and SMNVEV (reference sequence). This CDR3 comprises 16 residues. The germline V and J ends were trimmed by 5 bases and 3 bases, with 17 bases remaining between them. CDR3 sequence: CASSRTPGVDNQPQHF. The CDR3 nucleotides are TGTGCCAGCAGTCGGACACCGGGAGTAGACAATCAGCCCCAGCATTTT.

The chain uses TRBV7-9 and TRBJ1-1; 7 nucleotides line up with TRBD1. Germline V gives CDR1 SEHNR, CDR2 FQNEAQ (reference sequence). The CDR3 has 16 residues. J was trimmed by 2 bases and V by 4 bases; bases with no gene match: 10. CDR3 bases: TGTGCCAGCAGCTCTCCCCGGGACAGAACCAACACTGAAGCTTTCTTT. It translates to CASSSPRDRTNTEAFF.

The chain recombines TRBV13 with TRBJ2-7; no definite D call. CDR3 length: 12 residues. V was shortened by 4 bases and J by 6 bases, with 10 bases between the two germline ends. Looked up from germline, CDR1 is PRHDT and CDR2 is FYEKMQ (reference sequence). The CDR3 sequence is CASSYSSAEQYF. The CDR3, as DNA: TGTGCCAGCAGCTACTCATCGGCCGAGCAGTACTTC.

V gene TRBV6-1 combines with J gene TRBJ2-7; TRBD2 aligns across 12 bases. Trimming took 5 bases from V and 2 from J; bases not matched to a gene: 10. Germline CDR1 and CDR2: MNHNS and SASEGT. This CDR3 spans 17 amino acids. The CDR3 loop reads CASSPSSGGAFTYEQYF. Written as DNA, the CDR3 is TGTGCCAGCAGTCCATCTAGCGGGGGGGCCTTCACCTACGAGCAGTACTTC.

The chain joins TRBV20-1 to TRBJ1-5; 9 bases line up with TRBD1. V lost 7 bases and J lost 5; bases outside the gene matches: 3. Looked up from germline, CDR1 is DFQATT and CDR2 is SNEGSKA (reference sequence). CDR3 size: 12 residues. CDR3 region: CSVTGGDQPQHF. The CDR3 DNA sequence: TGCAGTGTTACAGGGGGCGATCAGCCCCAGCATTTT.

This chain uses TRBV4-2 with TRBJ2-1, with D possibly being TRBD1 or TRBD2 (6 bases each). This CDR3 spans 15 amino acids. The germline gives CDR1 LGHNA, CDR2 YNFKEQ. Trimming left V 1 base short and J 6 bases short, with 13 bases between. This chain's CDR3 is CASSQVSKGGNEQFF. The CDR3 DNA sequence: TGTGCCAGCAGCCAAGTCAGCAAGGGGGGCAATGAGCAGTTCTTC.

The V call is TRBV9, the J call TRBJ2-2; TRBD2 aligns across 9 bases. The ends lost 7 bases at V and 4 bases at J; junction bases unmatched: 5. The CDR3 is made up of 14 amino acids. Germline V gene data show CDR1 as SGDLS and CDR2 as YYNGEE. The CDR3 sequence is CASCGGETTGELFF. The DNA for the CDR3 is TGTGCCAGCTGCGGGGGGGAAACCACCGGGGAGCTGTTTTTT.

This clonotype was recorded only once. V and J are TRBV11-2 and TRBJ1-2; D unclear. V lost 4 bases to trimming and J lost 4 bases, with 13 bases between them. Germline CDR1 and CDR2: SGHAT and FQNNGV. The length of the CDR3 is 14 residues. This CDR3 reads CASSSVYSSYGYTF. The CDR3 nucleotides are TGTGCCAGCAGCTCCGTCTACAGCAGCTATGGCTACACCTTC.

The chain joins TRBV20-1 to TRBJ2-7; TRBD1 might be the D (5 bases). Germline-derived CDR1 and CDR2 are DFQATT and SNEGSKA (reference sequence). The CDR3 has 16 residues. Trimming pared 0 bases from V and 0 bases from J, leaving 15 bases between. CDR3 nucleotides: TGCAGTGCTAGAGATCTCGGACAAACGAGCTCCTACGAGCAGTACTTC. This codes for CSARDLGQTSSYEQYF.

The gene calls are TRBV5-1 and TRBJ2-3, with 8 bases aligning to TRBD1. With V trimmed by 4 bases and J by 4 bases, 11 bases remained unmatched. Germline V gene sequence: CDR1 SGHRS, CDR2 YFSETQ. The CDR3 contains 16 residues. The CDR3 sequence: CASSTRQGYSADTQYF. In DNA form, the CDR3 reads TGCGCCAGCAGCACCAGACAGGGGTATAGTGCAGATACGCAGTATTTT. Complete variable domain (other parts from reference TRBV5-1 and TRBJ2-3): KAGVTQTPRYLIKTRGQQVTLSCSPISGHRSVSWYQQTPGQGLQFLFEYFSETQRNKGNFPGRFSGRQFSNSRSEMNVSTLELGDSALYLCASSTRQGYSADTQYFGPGTRLTVL.

CDR3 coding DNA: TGTGCCAGCGCCATTTTCGGACCCACAGGCGAGCAGTACTTC. The encoded protein is CASAIFGPTGEQYF. The chain joins TRBV27 to TRBJ2-7, with TRBD1 as a possible D gene (5 bases). This CDR3 comprises 14 residues. The germline V gene has CDR1 MNHEY and CDR2 SMNVEV (reference sequence). Trimming pared 8 bases from V and 6 bases from J, leaving 20 bases between.

The V and J genes are TRBV5-6 and TRBJ2-5; D may be TRBD2 (5 bases). This CDR3 region has 13 residues. The germline V and J ends were trimmed by 7 bases and 0 bases, with 10 bases remaining between them. The germline gives CDR1 SGHDT, CDR2 YYEEEE. The CDR3 DNA reads as TGTGCCAGCTGCCGGGAAGACCAAGAGACCCAGTACTTC. Translation gives CASCREDQETQYF.

The V and J genes are TRBV20-1 and TRBJ1-2; 9 bases match TRBD1. Germline lookup yields CDR1 DFQATT and CDR2 SNEGSKA (reference sequence). The trim removed 4 bases at V and 3 bases at J, leaving 9 bases unmatched. There are 15 residues in the CDR3. This CDR3 reads CSANGGGQGYYGYTF. Here the CDR3 DNA reads TGCAGTGCTAACGGTGGGGGACAGGGTTACTATGGCTACACCTTC.

V gene TRBV9 combines with J gene TRBJ2-7; 9 bases match TRBD2. CDR3 length equals 16 residues. Trimming cost V 0 bases and J 4 bases; bases outside gene matches: 8. The germline V gene encodes CDR1 SGDLS and CDR2 YYNGEE. CDR3 residues: CASSVVAGGSLYEQYF. The DNA of the CDR3 is TGTGCCAGCAGCGTAGTTGCGGGAGGGTCCCTGTACGAGCAGTACTTC. The variable domain in full, with the rest retrieved from reference TRBV9 and TRBJ2-7, is DSGVTQTPKHLITATGQRVTLRCSPRSGDLSVYWYQQSLDQGLQFLIQYYNGEERAKGNILERFSAQQFPDLHSELNLSSLELGDSALYFCASSVVAGGSLYEQYFGPGTRLTVT.

CDR3 DNA sequence: TGCAGTGCTAGAGATCCACAACGGTGGAATGAGCAGTTCTTC. It encodes CSARDPQRWNEQFF. The chain links TRBV20-1 to TRBJ2-1; no reliable D call. The germline V gene has CDR1 DFQATT and CDR2 SNEGSKA (reference sequence). Trimming removed 0 bases at V and 7 bases at J, with 13 bases between. This CDR3 contains 14 residues.

The gene calls are TRBV20-1 and TRBJ2-3; 7 bases line up with TRBD2. The length of the CDR3 is 16 residues. The V gene end was trimmed by 4 bases and the J gene end by 5 bases; junction bases not matched to a gene: 15. The germline V gene has CDR1 DFQATT and CDR2 SNEGSKA (reference sequence). The CDR3 sequence is CSAMLIGRERGDTQYF. The DNA of the CDR3 is TGCAGTGCTATGTTGATCGGGCGGGAGAGGGGAGATACGCAGTATTTT.

The rearrangement uses TRBV5-6 and TRBJ1-4; D is undetermined. This CDR3 has 14 amino acids. Deletions cut 2 bases from V and 0 bases from J, with 5 bases between. In germline, CDR1 is SGHDT, CDR2 YYEEEE. The CDR3 protein is CASSFLPTNEKLFF. The CDR3 DNA is TGTGCCAGCAGCTTTCTTCCAACTAATGAAAAACTGTTTTTT. The full variable domain, completed using reference TRBV5-6 and TRBJ1-4, is DAGVTQSPTHLIKTRGQQVTLRCSPKSGHDTVSWYQQALGQGPQFIFQYYEEEERQRGNFPDRFSGHQFPNYSSELNVNALLLGDSALYLCASSFLPTNEKLFFGSGTQLSVL.

The chain employs TRBV28 and TRBJ2-3; TRBD2 agrees at 14 bases. The CDR3 is made up of 16 amino acids. Germline V lookup: CDR1 MDHEN, CDR2 SYDVKM. Trimming took 4 bases from V and 7 from J; bases not matched to a gene: 7. CDR3 in amino acids: CASSSTSGGALNTQYF. CDR3 DNA: TGTGCCAGCAGTTCGACTAGCGGGGGGGCCTTAAATACGCAGTATTTT.

The rearrangement joins TRBV25-1 to TRBJ2-5, with 9 bases fitting TRBD1. Looked up from germline, CDR1 is MGHDK and CDR2 is SYGVNS. J lost 4 bases, V lost 2 bases, and 11 bases had no gene match. The CDR3 has 17 amino acids. CDR3 in amino acids: CASSEGYGTGILETQYF. CDR3 DNA: TGTGCCAGCAGTGAAGGATATGGGACAGGGATTCTAGAGACCCAGTACTTC.

The chain links TRBV27 to TRBJ1-2; 8 bases are shared with TRBD1. The J segment lost 8 bases and the V segment lost 6 bases, leaving 8 bases of the junction unmatched. Germline CDR1 and CDR2: MNHEY and SMNVEV (reference sequence). This CDR3 is 13 amino acids long. The CDR3 region is CASRDGQGGGYTF. The CDR3 region has the DNA TGTGCCAGCAGGGATGGACAGGGTGGCGGCTACACCTTC.

The chain recombines TRBV27 with TRBJ1-5, with D unresolved. The germline V gene encodes CDR1 MNHEY and CDR2 SMNVEV (reference sequence). V dropped 2 bases and J dropped 2 bases, with 10 bases sitting between them. This CDR3 contains 15 residues. This chain's CDR3 is CASSLGGQGNQPQHF. The CDR3 nucleotides are TGTGCCAGCAGTTTAGGTGGCCAGGGCAATCAGCCCCAGCATTTT.

CDR3 residues: CASSLLGQAYTGELFF. Here the CDR3 DNA reads TGTGCCAGCAGCCTCCTCGGACAGGCCTACACCGGGGAGCTGTTTTTT. The V gene is TRBV4-2, the J gene TRBJ2-2; 7 bases map to TRBD1. The CDR3 consists of 16 residues. The trim removed 4 bases at V and 3 bases at J, leaving 8 bases unmatched. Germline V gene sequence: CDR1 LGHNA, CDR2 YNFKEQ.

The chain is built from TRBV7-6 and TRBJ2-6; the D is unclear. CDR3 size: 16 residues. CDR1 and CDR2 from the germline V gene are SGHVS and FNYEAQ. V was trimmed by 1 base and J by 0 bases, leaving 7 bases between them. CDR3 sequence (DNA): TGTGCCAGCAGCTTAGATAGAAGCTCTGGGGCCAACGTCCTGACTTTC. Amino acids: CASSLDRSSGANVLTF.

The V gene is TRBV11-2, the J gene TRBJ2-5; the D call may be TRBD1 or TRBD2 (5 bases each). Trimming pared 4 bases from V and 3 bases from J, leaving 9 bases between. The germline gives CDR1 SGHAT, CDR2 FQNNGV. This CDR3 comprises 13 residues. CDR3 nucleotide sequence: TGTGCCAGCAGCTCCCGAGGGGAAGAGACCCAGTACTTC. Translated, it gives CASSSRGEETQYF.